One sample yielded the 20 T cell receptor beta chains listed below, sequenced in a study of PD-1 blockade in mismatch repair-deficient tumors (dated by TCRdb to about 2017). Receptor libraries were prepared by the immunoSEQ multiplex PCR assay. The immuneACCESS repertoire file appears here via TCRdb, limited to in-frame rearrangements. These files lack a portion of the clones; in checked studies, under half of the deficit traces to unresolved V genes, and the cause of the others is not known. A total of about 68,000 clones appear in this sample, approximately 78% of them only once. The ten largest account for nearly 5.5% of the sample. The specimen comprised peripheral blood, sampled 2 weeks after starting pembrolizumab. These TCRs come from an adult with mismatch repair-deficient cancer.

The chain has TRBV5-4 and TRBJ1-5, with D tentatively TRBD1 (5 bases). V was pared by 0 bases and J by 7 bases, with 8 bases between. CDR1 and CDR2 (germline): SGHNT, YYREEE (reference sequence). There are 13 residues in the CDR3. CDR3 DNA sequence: TGTGCCAGCAGCTTGGGGGGGGACCAGCCCCAGCATTTT. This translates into CASSLGGDQPQHF.

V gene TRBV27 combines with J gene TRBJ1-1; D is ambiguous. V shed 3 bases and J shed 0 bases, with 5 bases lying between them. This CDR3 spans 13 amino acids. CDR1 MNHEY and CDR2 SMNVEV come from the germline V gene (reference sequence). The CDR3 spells CASSLAMNTEAFF. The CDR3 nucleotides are TGTGCCAGCAGTTTGGCCATGAACACTGAAGCTTTCTTT.

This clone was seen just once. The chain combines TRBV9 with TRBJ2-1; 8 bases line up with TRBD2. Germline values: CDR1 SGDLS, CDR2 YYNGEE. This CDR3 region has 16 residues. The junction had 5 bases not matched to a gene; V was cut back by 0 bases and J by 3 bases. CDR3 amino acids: CASSVDVAGYYNEQFF. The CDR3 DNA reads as TGTGCCAGCAGCGTAGATGTAGCGGGATACTACAATGAGCAGTTCTTC.

As DNA, the CDR3 is TGTGCCATCAGTGCTTTAATCGAGTCAAACTATGGCTACACCTTC. Its translation: CAISALIESNYGYTF. J is TRBJ1-2 and V is TRBV10-3; D remains unclear. Trimming left V 4 bases short and J 2 bases short, with 14 bases between. Germline V gene data show CDR1 as ENHRY and CDR2 as SYGVKD. The CDR3 extends over 15 amino acids.

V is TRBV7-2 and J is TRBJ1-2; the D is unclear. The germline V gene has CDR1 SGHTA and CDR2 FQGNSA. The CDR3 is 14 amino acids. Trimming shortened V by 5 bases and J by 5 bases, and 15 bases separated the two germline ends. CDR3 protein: CASSESPAEYGYTF. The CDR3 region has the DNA TGTGCCAGCAGCGAAAGCCCCGCGGAGTATGGCTACACCTTC.

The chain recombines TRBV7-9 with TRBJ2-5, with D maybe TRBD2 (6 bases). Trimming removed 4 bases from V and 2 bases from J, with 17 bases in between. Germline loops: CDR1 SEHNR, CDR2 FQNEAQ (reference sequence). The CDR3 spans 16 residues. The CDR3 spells CASSSKRAYPQETQYF. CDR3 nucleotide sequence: TGTGCCAGCAGCTCGAAGCGGGCTTACCCTCAAGAGACCCAGTACTTC.

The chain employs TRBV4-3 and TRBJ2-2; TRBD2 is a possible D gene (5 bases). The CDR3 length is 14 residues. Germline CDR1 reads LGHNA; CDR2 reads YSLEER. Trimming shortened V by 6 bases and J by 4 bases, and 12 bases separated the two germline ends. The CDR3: CASRLNAGTGELFF. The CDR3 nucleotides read TGCGCCAGCAGGCTCAATGCGGGCACCGGGGAGCTGTTTTTT.

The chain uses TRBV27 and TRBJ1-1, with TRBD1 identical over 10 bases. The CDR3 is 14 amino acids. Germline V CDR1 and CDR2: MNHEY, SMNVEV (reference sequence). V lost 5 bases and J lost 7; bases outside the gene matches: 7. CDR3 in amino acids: CASSAWGQGNEAFF. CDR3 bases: TGTGCCAGCAGTGCTTGGGGACAGGGGAATGAAGCTTTCTTT.

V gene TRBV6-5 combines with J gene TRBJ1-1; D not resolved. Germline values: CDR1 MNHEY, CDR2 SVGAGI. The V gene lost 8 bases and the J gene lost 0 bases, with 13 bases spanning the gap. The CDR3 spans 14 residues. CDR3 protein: CASAPQKLNTEAFF. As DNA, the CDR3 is TGTGCCAGCGCCCCTCAGAAGTTGAACACTGAAGCTTTCTTT.

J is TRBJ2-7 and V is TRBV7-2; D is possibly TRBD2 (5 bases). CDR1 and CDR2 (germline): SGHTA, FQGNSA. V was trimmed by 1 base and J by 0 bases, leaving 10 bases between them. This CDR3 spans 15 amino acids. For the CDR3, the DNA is TGTGCCAGCAGCTTAGAGAGGGCGGGCTCCTACGAGCAGTACTTC. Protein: CASSLERAGSYEQYF.

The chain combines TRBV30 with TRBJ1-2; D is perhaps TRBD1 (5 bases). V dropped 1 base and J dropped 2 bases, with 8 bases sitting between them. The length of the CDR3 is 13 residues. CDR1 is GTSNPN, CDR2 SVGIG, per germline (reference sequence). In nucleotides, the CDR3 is TGTGCCTGGAGTGGGGACGAGAACTATGGCTACACCTTC. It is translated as CAWSGDENYGYTF.

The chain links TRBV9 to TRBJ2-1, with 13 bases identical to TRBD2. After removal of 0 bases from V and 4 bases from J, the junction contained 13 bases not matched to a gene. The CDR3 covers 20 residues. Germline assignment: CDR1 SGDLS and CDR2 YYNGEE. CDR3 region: CASSVARGPGLAGLYNEQFF. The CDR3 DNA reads TGTGCCAGCAGCGTAGCTCGGGGACCGGGACTAGCGGGATTGTACAATGAGCAGTTCTTC.

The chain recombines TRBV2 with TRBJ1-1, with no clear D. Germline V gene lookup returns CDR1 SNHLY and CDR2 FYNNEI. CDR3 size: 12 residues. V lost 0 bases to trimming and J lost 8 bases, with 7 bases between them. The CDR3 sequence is CASSEALVEAFF. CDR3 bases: TGTGCCAGCAGTGAAGCTCTAGTAGAAGCTTTCTTT.

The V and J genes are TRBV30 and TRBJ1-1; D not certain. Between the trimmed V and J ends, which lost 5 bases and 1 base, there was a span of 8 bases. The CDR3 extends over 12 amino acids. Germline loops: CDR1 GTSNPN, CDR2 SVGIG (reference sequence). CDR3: CAWDQRNTEAFF. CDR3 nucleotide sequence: TGTGCCTGGGACCAGAGGAACACTGAAGCTTTCTTT.

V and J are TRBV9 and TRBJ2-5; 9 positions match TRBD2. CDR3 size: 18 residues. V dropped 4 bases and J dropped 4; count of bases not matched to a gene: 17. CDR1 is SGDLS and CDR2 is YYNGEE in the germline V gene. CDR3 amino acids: CASSTPAGGHLTGETQYF. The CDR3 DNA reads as TGTGCCAGCAGCACCCCAGCGGGAGGACATCTAACGGGAGAGACCCAGTACTTC.

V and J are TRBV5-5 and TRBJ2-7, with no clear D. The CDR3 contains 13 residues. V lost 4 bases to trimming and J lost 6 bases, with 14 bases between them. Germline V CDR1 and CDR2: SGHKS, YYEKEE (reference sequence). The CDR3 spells CASSNVEWAEQYF. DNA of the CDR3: TGTGCCAGCAGCAATGTTGAATGGGCCGAGCAGTACTTC.

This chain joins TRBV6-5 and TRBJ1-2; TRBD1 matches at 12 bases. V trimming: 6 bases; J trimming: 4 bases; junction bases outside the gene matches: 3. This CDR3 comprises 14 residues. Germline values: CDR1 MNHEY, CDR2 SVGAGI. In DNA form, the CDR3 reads TGTGCCAGCAGGGCGGGACAGGGGGCCTATGGCTACACCTTC. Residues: CASRAGQGAYGYTF.

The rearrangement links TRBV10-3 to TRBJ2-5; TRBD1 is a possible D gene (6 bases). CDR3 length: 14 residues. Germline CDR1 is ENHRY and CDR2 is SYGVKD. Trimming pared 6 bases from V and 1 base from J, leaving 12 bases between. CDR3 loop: CAISSADSQETQYF. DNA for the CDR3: TGTGCCATCAGCTCCGCGGACAGCCAAGAGACCCAGTACTTC.

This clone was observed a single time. CDR3 loop: CASSVFTGEYNEQFF. DNA of the CDR3: TGTGCCAGCAGCGTGTTCACCGGGGAGTACAATGAGCAGTTCTTC. The rearrangement joins TRBV5-4 to TRBJ2-1, with a tentative D call TRBD2 (5 bases). Trimming removed 4 bases from V and 4 bases from J, with 15 bases in between. Germline CDR1 is SGHNT and CDR2 is YYREEE (reference sequence). The CDR3 extends over 15 amino acids.

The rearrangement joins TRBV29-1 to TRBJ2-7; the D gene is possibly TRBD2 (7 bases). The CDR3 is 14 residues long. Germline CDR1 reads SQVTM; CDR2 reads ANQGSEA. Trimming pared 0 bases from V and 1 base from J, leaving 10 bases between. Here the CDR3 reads CSVEEEGGSYEQYF. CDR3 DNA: TGCAGCGTTGAAGAAGAGGGGGGGTCCTACGAGCAGTACTTC.